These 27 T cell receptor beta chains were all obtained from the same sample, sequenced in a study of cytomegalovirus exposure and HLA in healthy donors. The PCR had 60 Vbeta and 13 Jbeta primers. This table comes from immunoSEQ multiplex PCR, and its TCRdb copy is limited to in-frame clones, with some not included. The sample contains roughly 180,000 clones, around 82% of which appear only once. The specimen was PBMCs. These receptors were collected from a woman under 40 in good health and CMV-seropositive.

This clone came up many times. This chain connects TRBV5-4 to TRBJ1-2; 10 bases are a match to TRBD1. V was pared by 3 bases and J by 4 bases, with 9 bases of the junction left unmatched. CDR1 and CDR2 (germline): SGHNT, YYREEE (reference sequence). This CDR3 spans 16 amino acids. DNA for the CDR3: TGTGCCAGCAGCTCGGGCGCCGGGACAGGGGCCTATGGCTACACCTTC. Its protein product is CASSSGAGTGAYGYTF.

DNA for the CDR3: TGTGCCAGCAGTGCCACTAGCGGGGGGGCCGGGGAGCTGTTTTTT. Protein: CASSATSGGAGELFF. The V and J genes are TRBV6-1 and TRBJ2-2; 13 positions match TRBD2. The CDR3 spans 15 residues. V lost 4 bases and J lost 6; bases outside the gene matches: 2. In germline, CDR1 is MNHNS, CDR2 SASEGT.

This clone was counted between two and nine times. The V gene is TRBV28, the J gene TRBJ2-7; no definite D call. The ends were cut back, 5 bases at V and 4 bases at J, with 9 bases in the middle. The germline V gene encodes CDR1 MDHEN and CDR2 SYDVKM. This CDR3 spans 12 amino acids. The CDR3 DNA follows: TGTGCCAGCAGTGCAGGAAAATACGAGCAGTACTTC. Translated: CASSAGKYEQYF.

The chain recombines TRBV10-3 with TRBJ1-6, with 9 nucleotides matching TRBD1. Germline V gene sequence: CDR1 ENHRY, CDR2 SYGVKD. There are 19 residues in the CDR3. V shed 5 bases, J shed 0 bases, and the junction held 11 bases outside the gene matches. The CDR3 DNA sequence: TGTGCCATCAGTCTGAAACAGGGGGCAGGGAGCTCCTATAATTCACCCCTCCACTTT. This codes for CAISLKQGAGSSYNSPLHF.

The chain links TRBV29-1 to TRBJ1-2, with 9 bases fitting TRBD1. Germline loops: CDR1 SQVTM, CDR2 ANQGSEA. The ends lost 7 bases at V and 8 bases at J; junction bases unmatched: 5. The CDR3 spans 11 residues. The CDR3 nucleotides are TGCAGCGCACAGACAGGGGGAGGCTACACCTTC. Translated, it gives CSAQTGGGYTF.

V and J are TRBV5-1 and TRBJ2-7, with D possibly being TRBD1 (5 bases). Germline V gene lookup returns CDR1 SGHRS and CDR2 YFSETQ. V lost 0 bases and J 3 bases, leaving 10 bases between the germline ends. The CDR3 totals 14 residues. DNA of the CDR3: TGCGCCAGCAGCTTGGTGTTTCAGGGCTACGAGCAGTACTTC. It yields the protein CASSLVFQGYEQYF.

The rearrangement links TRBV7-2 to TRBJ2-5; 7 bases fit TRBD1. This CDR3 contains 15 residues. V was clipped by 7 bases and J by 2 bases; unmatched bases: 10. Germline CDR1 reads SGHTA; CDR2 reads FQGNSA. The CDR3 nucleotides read TGTGCCAGCACCCGAGGGACAGAAGTGCAAGAGACCCAGTACTTC. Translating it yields CASTRGTEVQETQYF.

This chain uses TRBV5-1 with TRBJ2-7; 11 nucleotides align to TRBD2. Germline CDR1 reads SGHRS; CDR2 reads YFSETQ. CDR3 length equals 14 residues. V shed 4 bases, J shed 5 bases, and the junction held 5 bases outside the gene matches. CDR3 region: CASSATSGGHEQYF. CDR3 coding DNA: TGCGCCAGCAGCGCAACTAGCGGGGGTCACGAGCAGTACTTC.

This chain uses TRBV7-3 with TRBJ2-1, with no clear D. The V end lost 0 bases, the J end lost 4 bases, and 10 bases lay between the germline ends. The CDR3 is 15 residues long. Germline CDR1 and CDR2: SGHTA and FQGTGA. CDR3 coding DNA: TGTGCCAGCAGCTTAACGGGCTACTTTTACAATGAGCAGTTCTTC. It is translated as CASSLTGYFYNEQFF.

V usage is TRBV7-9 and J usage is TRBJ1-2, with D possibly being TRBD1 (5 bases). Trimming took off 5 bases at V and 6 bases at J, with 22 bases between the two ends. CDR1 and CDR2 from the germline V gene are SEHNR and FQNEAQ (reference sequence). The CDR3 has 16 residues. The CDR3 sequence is CASSPSTWGGWDGYTF. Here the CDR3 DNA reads TGTGCCAGCAGCCCCTCAACGTGGGGGGGGTGGGATGGCTACACCTTC.

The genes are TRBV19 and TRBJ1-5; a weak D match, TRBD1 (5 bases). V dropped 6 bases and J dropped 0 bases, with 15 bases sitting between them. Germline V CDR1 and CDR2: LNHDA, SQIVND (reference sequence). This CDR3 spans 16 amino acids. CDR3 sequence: CASSTGDPYSNQPQHF. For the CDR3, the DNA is TGTGCCAGTAGCACAGGAGATCCGTATAGCAATCAGCCCCAGCATTTT.

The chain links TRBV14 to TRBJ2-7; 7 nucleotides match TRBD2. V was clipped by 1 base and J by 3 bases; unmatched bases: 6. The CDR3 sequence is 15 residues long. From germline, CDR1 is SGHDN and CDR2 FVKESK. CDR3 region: CASSQVPGRGYEQYF. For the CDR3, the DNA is TGTGCCAGCAGCCAAGTGCCAGGGAGGGGCTACGAGCAGTACTTC.

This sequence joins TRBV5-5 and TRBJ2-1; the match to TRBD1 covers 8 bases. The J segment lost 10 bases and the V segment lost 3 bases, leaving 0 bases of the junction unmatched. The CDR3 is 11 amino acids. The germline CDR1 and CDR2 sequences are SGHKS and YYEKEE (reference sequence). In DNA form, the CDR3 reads TGTGCCAGCAGCTGGGACAGGGAGCAGTTCTTC. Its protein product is CASSWDREQFF.

The CDR3 is CASSPSGGAPDTQYF. CDR3 bases: TGTGCCAGCAGCCCTAGCGGGGGGGCCCCAGATACGCAGTATTTT. The chain has TRBV6-5 and TRBJ2-3, with TRBD2 matching over 12 bases. CDR1 is MNHEY and CDR2 is SVGAGI in the germline V gene. This CDR3 is built from 15 residues. The trim removed 6 bases at V and 4 bases at J, leaving 5 bases unmatched.

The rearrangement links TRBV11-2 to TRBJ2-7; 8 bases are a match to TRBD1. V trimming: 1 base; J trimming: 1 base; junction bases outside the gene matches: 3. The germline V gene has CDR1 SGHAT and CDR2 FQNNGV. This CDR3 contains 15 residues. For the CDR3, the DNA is TGTGCCAGCAGCTTAGGTGGACAGGGATCCTACGAGCAGTACTTC. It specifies CASSLGGQGSYEQYF. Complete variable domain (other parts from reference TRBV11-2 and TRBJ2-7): EAGVAQSPRYKIIEKRQSVAFWCNPISGHATLYWYQQILGQGPKLLIQFQNNGVVDDSQLPKDRFSAERLKGVDSTLKIQPAKLEDSAVYLCASSLGGQGSYEQYFGPGTRLTVT.

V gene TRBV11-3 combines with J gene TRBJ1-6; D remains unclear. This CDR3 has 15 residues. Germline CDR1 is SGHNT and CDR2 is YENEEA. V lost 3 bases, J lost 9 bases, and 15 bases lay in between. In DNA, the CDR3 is TGTGCCAGCAGCTTTTACCACGAGGGAGGTTCACCCCTCCACTTT. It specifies CASSFYHEGGSPLHF. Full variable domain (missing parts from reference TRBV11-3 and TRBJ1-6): EAGVVQSPRYKIIEKKQPVAFWCNPISGHNTLYWYLQNLGQGPELLIRYENEEAVDDSQLPKDRFSAERLKGVDSTLKIQPAELGDSAVYLCASSFYHEGGSPLHFGNGTRLTVT.

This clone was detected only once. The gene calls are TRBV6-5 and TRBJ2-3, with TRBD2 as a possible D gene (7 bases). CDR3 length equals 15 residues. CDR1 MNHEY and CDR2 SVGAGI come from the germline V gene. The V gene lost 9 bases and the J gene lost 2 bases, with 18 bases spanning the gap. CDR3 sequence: CASGSGGGYTDTQYF. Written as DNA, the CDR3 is TGTGCCAGTGGGAGTGGCGGGGGCTACACAGATACGCAGTATTTT.

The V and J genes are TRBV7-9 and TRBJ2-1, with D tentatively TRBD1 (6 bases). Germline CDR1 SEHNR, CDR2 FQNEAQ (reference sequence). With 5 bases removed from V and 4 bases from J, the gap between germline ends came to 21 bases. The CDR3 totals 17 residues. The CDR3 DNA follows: TGTGCCAGCAGCCCTCCAGGGGTACTAAGCTATTACAATGAGCAGTTCTTC. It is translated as CASSPPGVLSYYNEQFF.

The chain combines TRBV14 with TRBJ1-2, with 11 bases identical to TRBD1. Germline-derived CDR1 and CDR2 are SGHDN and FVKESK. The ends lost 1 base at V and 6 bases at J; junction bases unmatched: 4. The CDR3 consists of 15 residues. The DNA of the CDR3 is TGTGCCAGCAGCCAAGCCGGGACAGGGGGGCATGGCTACACCTTC. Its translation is CASSQAGTGGHGYTF.

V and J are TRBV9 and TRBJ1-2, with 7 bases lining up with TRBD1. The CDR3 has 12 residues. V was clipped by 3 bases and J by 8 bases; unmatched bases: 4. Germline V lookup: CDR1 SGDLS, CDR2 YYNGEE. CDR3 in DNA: TGTGCCAGCAGCGCCACAGGGGAGGGCTACACCTTC. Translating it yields CASSATGEGYTF.

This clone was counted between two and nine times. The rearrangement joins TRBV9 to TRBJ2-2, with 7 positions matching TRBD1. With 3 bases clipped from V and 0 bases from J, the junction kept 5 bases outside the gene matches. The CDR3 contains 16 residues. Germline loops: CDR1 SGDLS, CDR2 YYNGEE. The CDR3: CASSGQGGANTGELFF. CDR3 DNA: TGTGCCAGCAGCGGACAGGGTGGTGCGAACACCGGGGAGCTGTTTTTT.

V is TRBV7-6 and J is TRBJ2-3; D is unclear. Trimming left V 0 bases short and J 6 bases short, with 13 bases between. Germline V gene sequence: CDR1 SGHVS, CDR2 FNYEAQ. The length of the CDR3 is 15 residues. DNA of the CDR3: TGTGCCAGCAGCTTAGCGGGCAGGTCTGAGGATACGCAGTATTTT. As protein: CASSLAGRSEDTQYF. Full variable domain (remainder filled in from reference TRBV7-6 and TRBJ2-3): GAGVSQSPRYKVTKRGQDVALRCDPISGHVSLYWYRQALGQGPEFLTYFNYEAQQDKSGLPNDRFSAERPEGSISTLTIQRTEQRDSAMYRCASSLAGRSEDTQYFGPGTRLTVL.

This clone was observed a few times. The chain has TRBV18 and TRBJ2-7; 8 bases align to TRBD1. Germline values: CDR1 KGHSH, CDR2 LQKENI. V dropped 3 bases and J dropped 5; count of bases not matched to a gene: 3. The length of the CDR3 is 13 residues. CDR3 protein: CASSPLDRDEQYF. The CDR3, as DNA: TGTGCCAGCTCACCTCTGGACAGGGACGAGCAGTACTTC.

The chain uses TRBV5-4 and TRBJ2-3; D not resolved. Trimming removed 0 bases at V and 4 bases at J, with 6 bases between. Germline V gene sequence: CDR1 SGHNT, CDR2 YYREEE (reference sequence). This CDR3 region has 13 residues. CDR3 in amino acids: CASSLASADTQYF. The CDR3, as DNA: TGTGCCAGCAGCTTGGCCAGTGCAGATACGCAGTATTTT.

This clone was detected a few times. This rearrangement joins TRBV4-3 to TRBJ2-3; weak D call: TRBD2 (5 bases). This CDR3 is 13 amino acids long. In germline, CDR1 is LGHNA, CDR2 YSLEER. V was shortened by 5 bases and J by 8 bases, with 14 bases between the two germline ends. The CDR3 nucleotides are TGCGCCAGCAGCGGACTGCCCCCAGCTACGCAGTATTTT. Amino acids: CASSGLPPATQYF.

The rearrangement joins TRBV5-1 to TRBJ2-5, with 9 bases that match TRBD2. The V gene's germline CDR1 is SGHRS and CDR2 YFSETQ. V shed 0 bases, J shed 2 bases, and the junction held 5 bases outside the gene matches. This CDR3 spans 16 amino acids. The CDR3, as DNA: TGCGCCAGCAGCTTGGTGGTAGCGGGGGTACAAGAGACCCAGTACTTC. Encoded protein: CASSLVVAGVQETQYF.

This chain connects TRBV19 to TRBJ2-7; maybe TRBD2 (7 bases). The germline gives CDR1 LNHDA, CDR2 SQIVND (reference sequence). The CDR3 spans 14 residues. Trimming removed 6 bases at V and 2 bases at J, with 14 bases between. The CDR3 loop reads CASSPKGGTYEQYF. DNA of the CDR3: TGTGCCAGTAGCCCCAAGGGGGGGACCTACGAGCAGTACTTC.